Following are 31 T cell receptor beta chains from one sample sequenced in a study of technical replicates of blood from a handful of donors (dated by TCRdb to the late 2010s). Libraries were built with the immunoSEQ multiplex PCR assay. In its TCRdb copy, this immuneACCESS table keeps in-frame sequences only and misses some clones. Where compared with another copy, unresolved V genes explain less than half of these, and the others have no known cause. The sample records around 100,000 clones, around 95% of which are singletons. The top ten clonotypes cover about 0.35% of the sample. The material sequenced was T cells isolated from PBMCs. The receptors derive from a human donor in good health.

The chain joins TRBV30 to TRBJ2-2; D unclear. The CDR3 totals 13 residues. V shed 4 bases and J shed 6 bases, with 12 bases lying between them. Germline CDR1 and CDR2: GTSNPN and SVGIG (reference sequence). The CDR3 sequence: CAWMEFSSGELFF. CDR3 nucleotides: TGTGCCTGGATGGAGTTTAGTTCCGGGGAGCTGTTTTTT.

The V call is TRBV2, the J call TRBJ2-5; tentatively, D is TRBD1 (6 bases). Germline CDR1 reads SNHLY; CDR2 reads FYNNEI. This CDR3 has 13 residues. V was clipped by 9 bases and J by 5 bases, with 16 bases between them. In nucleotides, the CDR3 is TGTGCCAGTAACAGGGAGATAGTGGAGACCCAGTACTTC. It encodes CASNREIVETQYF.

The genes are TRBV19 and TRBJ2-1, with 10 bases lining up with TRBD2. Unmatched junction bases numbered 13, after V lost 6 bases and J lost 8 bases. The CDR3 loop spans 16 amino acids. Germline CDR1 reads LNHDA; CDR2 reads SQIVND (reference sequence). CDR3 in amino acids: CASSRGDSGGSHEQFF. For the CDR3, the DNA is TGTGCCAGTAGCCGGGGGGATAGCGGGGGGTCCCATGAGCAGTTCTTC.

This sequence joins TRBV7-9 and TRBJ1-2; 7 bases agree with TRBD1. The CDR3 runs 14 residues. V shed 7 bases, J shed 7 bases, and the junction held 12 bases outside the gene matches. Germline V gene sequence: CDR1 SEHNR, CDR2 FQNEAQ (reference sequence). CDR3 residues: CASTPLDRVGGYTF. The CDR3 nucleotides are TGTGCCAGCACCCCCCTCGACAGGGTCGGTGGCTACACCTTC.

V usage is TRBV5-1 and J usage is TRBJ2-6; possibly TRBD1 for D (5 bases). Germline values: CDR1 SGHRS, CDR2 YFSETQ. Deletions cut 1 base from V and 4 bases from J, with 12 bases between. This CDR3 spans 16 amino acids. CDR3 in DNA: TGCGCCAGCAGCTTGTATGGGGCGACCGGGGCCAACGTCCTGACTTTC. Its protein product is CASSLYGATGANVLTF.

This clone occurred once. This sequence joins TRBV5-1 and TRBJ1-1; possible D gene TRBD1, 6 bases. The V end was cut by 2 bases, the J end by 0 bases, with 11 bases between. CDR3 length equals 15 residues. Germline V gives CDR1 SGHRS, CDR2 YFSETQ. CDR3 DNA: TGCGCCAGCAGCTTCCGCAGGGGTATGAACACTGAAGCTTTCTTT. Its protein product is CASSFRRGMNTEAFF.

The J gene is TRBJ1-2, the V gene TRBV7-3; 8 bases are shared with TRBD1. The CDR3 sequence is 13 residues long. Germline V gene data show CDR1 as SGHTA and CDR2 as FQGTGA. Trimming cost V 5 bases and J 5 bases; bases outside gene matches: 4. In DNA form, the CDR3 reads TGTGCCAGCAGCGATGACAGGGGATATGGCTACACCTTC. Translation: CASSDDRGYGYTF.

This chain links TRBV5-1 with TRBJ2-3, with TRBD2 matching 7 bases. The germline V gene has CDR1 SGHRS and CDR2 YFSETQ. After removal of 4 bases from V and 2 bases from J, the junction contained 7 bases not matched to a gene. This CDR3 contains 15 residues. The CDR3 nucleotides read TGCGCCAGCAGCCCCGGGACTATCCTCACAGATACGCAGTATTTT. Translating gives CASSPGTILTDTQYF. Complete variable domain (other parts from reference TRBV5-1 and TRBJ2-3): KAGVTQTPRYLIKTRGQQVTLSCSPISGHRSVSWYQQTPGQGLQFLFEYFSETQRNKGNFPGRFSGRQFSNSRSEMNVSTLELGDSALYLCASSPGTILTDTQYFGPGTRLTVL.

V and J are TRBV10-2 and TRBJ1-4; tentative D call: TRBD1 (5 bases). Germline V lookup: CDR1 WSHSY, CDR2 SAAADI. V lost 8 bases and J lost 3, with 13 bases in between. This CDR3 is built from 14 residues. The CDR3 is CASFSGYSNEKLFF. In nucleotides, the CDR3 is TGCGCCAGCTTCTCAGGGTACTCTAATGAAAAACTGTTTTTT.

The chain combines TRBV5-1 with TRBJ2-1; D is unclear. The ends were cut back, 2 bases at V and 2 bases at J, with 5 bases in the middle. CDR1 is SGHRS, CDR2 YFSETQ, per germline. CDR3 size: 13 residues. CDR3 nucleotide sequence: TGCGCCAGCAGCTTAACAACCTACAATGAGCAGTTCTTC. The encoded protein is CASSLTTYNEQFF.

The CDR3 sequence is CASSPREGLNTEAFF. The CDR3 DNA reads as TGTGCCAGCAGCCCAAGGGAGGGGCTGAACACTGAAGCTTTCTTT. The chain is built from TRBV27 and TRBJ1-1; TRBD1 is a possible D gene (5 bases). V was clipped by 6 bases and J by 0 bases, with 14 bases between them. The length of the CDR3 is 15 residues. Germline V lookup: CDR1 MNHEY, CDR2 SMNVEV (reference sequence).

This sequence joins TRBV19 and TRBJ1-2, with TRBD1 matching 8 bases. Per the germline V gene, CDR1 is LNHDA and CDR2 is SQIVND (reference sequence). With V trimmed by 8 bases and J by 5 bases, 4 bases remained unmatched. The CDR3 spans 12 residues. The CDR3 loop reads CASQDRGYGYTF. CDR3 sequence (DNA): TGTGCCAGTCAAGACAGGGGATATGGCTACACCTTC. Based on the CDR3 plus reference TRBV19 and TRBJ1-2, the full variable domain is DGGITQSPKYLFRKEGQNVTLSCEQNLNHDAMYWYRQDPGQGLRLIYYSQIVNDFQKGDIAEGYSVSREKKESFPLTVTSAQKNPTAFYLCASQDRGYGYTFGSGTRLTVV.

CDR3 in DNA: TGCGCCAGCAGCTATGGCGGGAGTCAAGAGACCCAGTACTTC. It is translated as CASSYGGSQETQYF. This rearrangement joins TRBV4-1 to TRBJ2-5, with 7 positions matching TRBD2. The germline V gene has CDR1 MGHRA and CDR2 YSYEKL. The CDR3 consists of 14 residues. The junction had 5 bases not matched to a gene; V was cut back by 5 bases and J by 2 bases.

This chain connects TRBV29-1 to TRBJ1-2, with D perhaps TRBD1 (5 bases). CDR3 length: 9 residues. V was cut by 6 bases and J by 8 bases, with 7 bases left in between. CDR1 and CDR2 from the germline V gene are SQVTM and ANQGSEA. CDR3 sequence: CSVDRGYTF. In DNA, the CDR3 is TGCAGCGTAGACAGAGGCTACACCTTC.

The rearrangement links TRBV6-6 to TRBJ1-1, with D possibly TRBD1 on 6 matching bases. The CDR3 is 15 amino acids. Trimming left V 2 bases short and J 1 base short, with 11 bases between. Germline V gene data show CDR1 as MNHNY and CDR2 as SVGAGI (reference sequence). Written as DNA, the CDR3 is TGTGCCAGCAGTTACAGGGGGATCGGGAACACTGAAGCTTTCTTT. Its translation: CASSYRGIGNTEAFF.

The chain is built from TRBV7-9 and TRBJ2-1; 9 bases fit TRBD2. The CDR3 sequence is 18 residues long. Looked up from germline, CDR1 is SEHNR and CDR2 is FQNEAQ (reference sequence). The ends lost 3 bases at V and 8 bases at J; junction bases unmatched: 17. This CDR3 reads CASSFWPPIAGVKDEQFF. For the CDR3, the DNA is TGTGCCAGCAGCTTTTGGCCCCCCATAGCGGGAGTTAAGGATGAGCAGTTCTTC.

The chain uses TRBV5-1 and TRBJ1-1; D is undetermined. CDR3 size: 15 residues. Trimming cost V 2 bases and J 3 bases, with 14 bases left between them. The germline CDR1 and CDR2 sequences are SGHRS and YFSETQ. CDR3 DNA sequence: TGCGCCAGCAGCTTTTCTATACCCGGGGACACTGAAGCTTTCTTT. It is translated as CASSFSIPGDTEAFF.

This rearrangement joins TRBV28 to TRBJ1-1; D is unresolved. CDR3 length: 17 residues. Trimming stripped 9 bases from V and 1 base from J, with 24 bases between. Per the germline V gene, CDR1 is MDHEN and CDR2 is SYDVKM. CDR3 nucleotides: TGTGCCAGTGGAGGTCTCTGGGGTGTTAAGGCGAACACTGAAGCTTTCTTT. Translated: CASGGLWGVKANTEAFF.

In its sample, this clone was seen a few times. V gene TRBV29-1 combines with J gene TRBJ1-1; D unclear. The CDR3 contains 15 residues. With 2 bases removed from V and 4 bases from J, the gap between germline ends came to 17 bases. From germline, CDR1 is SQVTM and CDR2 ANQGSEA. CDR3 nucleotides: TGCAGCGTTGAATACCGGTTTTTGATGCCCACTGAAGCTTTCTTT. Amino acids: CSVEYRFLMPTEAFF.

For this clone: The sample has other DNA sequences that encode this CDR3 too. The chain links TRBV29-1 to TRBJ2-6, with D possibly matching TRBD1 (6 bases). V shed 5 bases and J shed 0 bases, with 8 bases lying between them. Germline V gene data show CDR1 as SQVTM and CDR2 as ANQGSEA. This CDR3 is 14 amino acids long. The CDR3 sequence: CSVQGSSGANVLTF. CDR3 nucleotide sequence: TGCAGCGTTCAGGGGAGCTCTGGGGCCAACGTCCTGACTTTC.

This chain joins TRBV27 and TRBJ1-2; a weak D match, TRBD1 (6 bases). The CDR3 contains 13 residues. V lost 6 bases to trimming and J lost 5 bases, with 13 bases between them. Germline V gives CDR1 MNHEY, CDR2 SMNVEV (reference sequence). The CDR3 spells CASSHNRVYGYTF. The CDR3 DNA is TGTGCCAGCAGCCACAACAGGGTTTATGGCTACACCTTC.

The chain links TRBV7-2 to TRBJ2-1, with TRBD2 identical over 7 bases. V lost 5 bases, J lost 4 bases, and 8 bases stayed unmatched. Germline loops: CDR1 SGHTA, CDR2 FQGNSA. CDR3 length: 15 amino acids. CDR3 protein: CASSRRSGAYNEQFF. CDR3 nucleotide sequence: TGTGCCAGCAGCCGAAGGAGCGGGGCATACAATGAGCAGTTCTTC.

V is TRBV19 and J is TRBJ2-7, with TRBD2 matching over 7 bases. The CDR3 covers 15 residues. V shed 6 bases, J shed 1 base, and the junction held 9 bases outside the gene matches. CDR1 LNHDA and CDR2 SQIVND come from the germline V gene (reference sequence). CDR3: CASSISGVRSYEQYF. CDR3 sequence (DNA): TGTGCCAGTAGCATAAGCGGGGTACGATCCTACGAGCAGTACTTC.

This chain connects TRBV10-3 to TRBJ2-2; 7 bases align to TRBD1. The CDR3 runs to 14 residues. Germline V CDR1 and CDR2: ENHRY, SYGVKD. V gave up 7 bases and J gave up 7 bases; unmatched junction bases: 9. CDR3 DNA sequence: TGTGCCATCAAGTCCGCAGGGGGTGTCGGGGAGCTGTTTTTT. Translated: CAIKSAGGVGELFF.

This chain links TRBV28 with TRBJ2-7; 9 nucleotides align to TRBD1. Germline V lookup: CDR1 MDHEN, CDR2 SYDVKM. J gave up 2 bases and V 6 bases, and 8 bases lay outside the gene matches. The CDR3 sequence is 15 residues long. CDR3 region: CASSLGQGGAYEQYF. For the CDR3, the DNA is TGTGCCAGCAGCTTGGGACAGGGAGGGGCCTACGAGCAGTACTTC.

CDR3 sequence reads: CASSATTGGGLYSNQPQHF. The CDR3 region has the DNA TGTGCCAGCAGCGCTACGACAGGGGGCGGACTTTATAGCAATCAGCCCCAGCATTTT. V usage is TRBV7-2 and J usage is TRBJ1-5; 10 bases align to TRBD1. The germline CDR1 and CDR2 sequences are SGHTA and FQGNSA. Germline trimming cut 5 bases from V and 0 bases from J; bases unmatched to any gene: 13. The CDR3 totals 19 residues.

This clone is a singleton in its sample. This sequence joins TRBV4-1 and TRBJ2-7, with D possibly matching TRBD2 (5 bases). This CDR3 has 15 amino acids. Trimming pared 2 bases from V and 4 bases from J, leaving 15 bases between. In germline, CDR1 is MGHRA, CDR2 YSYEKL. As DNA, the CDR3 is TGCGCCAGCAGCCAATTTGGTGGGAGTGGATACGAGCAGTACTTC. Translating it yields CASSQFGGSGYEQYF.

This clone was counted once. V and J are TRBV5-4 and TRBJ1-1; possible D gene TRBD1, 5 bases. With 4 bases removed from V and 4 bases from J, the gap between germline ends came to 14 bases. CDR1 and CDR2 from the germline V gene are SGHNT and YYREEE (reference sequence). The CDR3 spans 14 residues. This chain's CDR3 is CASSAQVPITEAFF. The CDR3 nucleotides are TGTGCCAGCAGCGCACAGGTGCCTATCACTGAAGCTTTCTTT. Variable domain in full (rest from reference TRBV5-4 and TRBJ1-1): ETGVTQSPTHLIKTRGQQVTLRCSSQSGHNTVSWYQQALGQGPQFIFQYYREEENGRGNFPPRFSGLQFPNYSSELNVNALELDDSALYLCASSAQVPITEAFFGQGTRLTVV.

The V gene is TRBV30, the J gene TRBJ1-1; possible D gene TRBD1, 5 bases. The ends were cut back, 2 bases at V and 4 bases at J, with 8 bases in the middle. The germline V gene has CDR1 GTSNPN and CDR2 SVGIG (reference sequence). The CDR3 extends over 12 amino acids. As DNA, the CDR3 is TGTGCCTGGAGTTACAGGCTCACTGAAGCTTTCTTT. This gives the protein CAWSYRLTEAFF.

The chain links TRBV2 to TRBJ2-3; 10 nucleotides match TRBD2. The CDR3 covers 16 residues. Germline V gives CDR1 SNHLY, CDR2 FYNNEI. J was trimmed by 5 bases and V by 4 bases; bases with no gene match: 9. CDR3 region: CASSVRLAGDGDTQYF. CDR3 DNA sequence: TGTGCCAGCAGTGTAAGGCTAGCGGGAGACGGAGATACGCAGTATTTT.

This clone was counted once. The chain combines TRBV19 with TRBJ1-1, with D possibly matching TRBD1 (6 bases). Germline V gives CDR1 LNHDA, CDR2 SQIVND (reference sequence). The CDR3 extends over 14 amino acids. The V end was cut by 4 bases, the J end by 4 bases, with 13 bases between. The CDR3 bases are TGTGCCAGTAGTAAGCAGGGGAGAGCCACTGAAGCTTTCTTT. Its translation is CASSKQGRATEAFF.